This T cell receptor beta chain is from a study of regulatory and conventional T cells in RAG deficiency. Regarding the study as a whole: Treg unique TCR beta sequences were about 92-fold fewer in Omenn syndrome and CID/AS patients than controls. These Omenn syndrome Treg sorts may hold peripherally activated cells instead. Control T-cell subsets had markedly higher Shannon entropy and lower Simpson indices than RAG-deficient patients. Patient subsets had shorter CDR3s; Omenn Treg-Tconv overlap exceeded 80%.

Sequenced by immunoSEQ multiplex PCR; TCRdb stores in-frame clones only, minus some. The sample lists about 46,000 clones; approximately 90% were seen once. To note about this clone: No antigen is known for it.

The sorted conventional CD4+ T cells were CD25-low and CD127-high, with genomic DNA sequenced. The CDR3 extends over 13 amino acids. The germline CDR1 and CDR2 sequences are LNHDA and SQIVND (reference sequence). Trimming shortened V by 4 bases and J by 7 bases, and 8 bases separated the two germline ends. These same data were also listed under a study on regulatory T cells. That investigation notes: Amplification used 52 TRBV primers and 13 TRBJ primers.

V is TRBV19 and J is TRBJ1-6; D gene ambiguous. The origin of this receptor is a human donor in good health. Sequencing was performed on CD4+ effector T cells sorted from blood. The CDR3 protein is CASSRVGNSPLHF. The CDR3 DNA reads as TGTGCCAGTAGTAGGGTTGGGAATTCACCCCTCCACTTT.